This entry features one T cell receptor beta chain sequence. This specimen comes from a study of CXCR3-negative and CXCR3-positive naive CD8 T cells. This CDR3 has 16 residues. Germline values: CDR1 MGHRA, CDR2 YSYEKL. Preparation of TRB cDNA libraries relied on 5' RACE carrying UMI labels. Following a re-call of the 5' RACE reads, TCRdb has one entry per CDR3 protein and lacks DNA. The record lists about 56,000 distinct CDR3 sequences, of which the ten most abundant hold roughly 19%. The chain recombines TRBV4-1 with TRBJ2-1; TCRdb lists TRBD2, though no DNA is available to test this call. The sequenced sample consisted of memory CD8+ T cells from blood. The sequence was collected from a human donor in good health. Some clones in this sample may be carry-over from other donors' samples. CDR3 loop: CASSQGRASSYNEQFF.